These 8 T cell receptor beta chains were all obtained from the same sample, sequenced in a study of blood T cell repertoires in COVID-19 (TCRdb year 2020). The protocol used for the library was the immunoSEQ multiplex PCR assay. As stored in TCRdb, this immuneACCESS dataset retains in-frame rearrangements with V and J assigned. A fraction of the clones does not appear; measured against another copy, unresolved V genes explain less than half of the discrepancy, and the remainder lacks a known reason. Across this sample there are roughly 25,000 clones, with 65% to 85% seen only once. Approximately 7% of the sample rests with the top ten. The material sequenced was peripheral blood. These receptors were taken from a man over 45 with COVID-19, enrolled during active disease.

The chain combines TRBV27 with TRBJ2-2, with 9 bases matching TRBD1. V shed 5 bases and J 4 bases; nucleotides not matched to a gene: 8. CDR3 length: 16 amino acids. Germline loops: CDR1 MNHEY, CDR2 SMNVEV (reference sequence). The CDR3 sequence is CASSPARQGGTGELFF. As DNA, the CDR3 is TGTGCCAGCAGTCCGGCTCGACAGGGGGGCACCGGGGAGCTGTTTTTT.

This clone has more than one count but fewer than ten. The chain is built from TRBV2 and TRBJ2-3, with 11 bases fitting TRBD2. Germline CDR1 is SNHLY and CDR2 is FYNNEI. V lost 6 bases and J lost 5; bases outside the gene matches: 7. The CDR3 sequence is 15 residues long. The CDR3 DNA is TGTGCCAGCAGCCTACTAGCGGGAGTATTAGATACGCAGTATTTT. Protein: CASSLLAGVLDTQYF.

The DNA of the CDR3 is TGTGCCAGCAGTGAAAACAACCAAGAGACCCAGTACTTC. This encodes CASSENNQETQYF. The gene calls are TRBV2 and TRBJ2-5; D ambiguous. This CDR3 is 13 amino acids long. Trimming took off 2 bases at V and 0 bases at J, with 4 bases between the two ends. Germline V CDR1 and CDR2: SNHLY, FYNNEI.

This chain connects TRBV4-1 to TRBJ2-5, with 7 positions matching TRBD1. Germline CDR1 is MGHRA and CDR2 is YSYEKL. This CDR3 comprises 13 residues. V was clipped by 4 bases and J by 4 bases; unmatched bases: 3. The DNA for the CDR3 is TGCGCCAGCAGCCTGACAGGGTCAGAGACCCAGTACTTC. This sequence encodes CASSLTGSETQYF.

By sample fraction, this clone is medium-sized. The chain joins TRBV9 to TRBJ1-5; 11 bases are shared with TRBD1. The CDR3 consists of 15 residues. Trimming took 2 bases from V and 2 from J; bases not matched to a gene: 0. Germline V gene sequence: CDR1 SGDLS, CDR2 YYNGEE. CDR3 in amino acids: CASSVGQGGNQPQHF. In DNA, the CDR3 is TGTGCCAGCAGCGTGGGACAGGGGGGCAATCAGCCCCAGCATTTT.

Judged by abundance, this clone is medium-sized. The chain has TRBV6-6 and TRBJ2-1; tentatively, D is TRBD2 (6 bases). Trimming stripped 7 bases from V and 4 bases from J, with 17 bases between. This CDR3 is 15 amino acids long. The germline gives CDR1 MNHNY, CDR2 SVGAGI (reference sequence). CDR3 coding DNA: TGTGCCAGCACTAGTCGGGAGAGCCCTTACAATGAGCAGTTCTTC. This translates into CASTSRESPYNEQFF.

The V and J genes are TRBV10-3 and TRBJ1-1; D may be TRBD1 (6 bases). This CDR3 has 12 residues. Looked up from germline, CDR1 is ENHRY and CDR2 is SYGVKD. V lost 11 bases to trimming and J lost 6 bases, with 16 bases between them. CDR3: CASGHYYAEAFF. The CDR3 DNA reads TGTGCCTCGGGACATTACTACGCTGAAGCTTTCTTT.

The rearrangement uses TRBV5-1 and TRBJ1-6; D ambiguous. The CDR3 is 13 residues long. Trimming took off 5 bases at V and 8 bases at J, with 11 bases between the two ends. Germline V gives CDR1 SGHRS, CDR2 YFSETQ. CDR3 in DNA: TGCGCCAGCAGGAGGTCCTCGGATTCACCCCTCCACTTT. It translates to CASRRSSDSPLHF.